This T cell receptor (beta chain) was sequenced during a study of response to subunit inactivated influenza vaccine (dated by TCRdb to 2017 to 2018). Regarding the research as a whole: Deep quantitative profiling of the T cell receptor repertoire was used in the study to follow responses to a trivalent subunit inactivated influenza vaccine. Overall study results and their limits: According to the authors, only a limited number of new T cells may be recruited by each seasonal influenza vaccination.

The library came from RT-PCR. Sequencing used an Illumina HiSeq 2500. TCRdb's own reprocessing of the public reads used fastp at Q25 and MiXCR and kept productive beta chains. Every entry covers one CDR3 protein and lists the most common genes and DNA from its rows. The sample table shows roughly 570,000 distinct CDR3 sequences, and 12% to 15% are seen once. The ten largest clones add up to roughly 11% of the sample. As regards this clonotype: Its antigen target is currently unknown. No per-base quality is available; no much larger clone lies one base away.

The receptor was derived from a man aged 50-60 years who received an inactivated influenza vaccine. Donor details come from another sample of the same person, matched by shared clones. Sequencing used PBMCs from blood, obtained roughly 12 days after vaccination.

The sequenced DNA is TGCAGCGGACTACTAGCGGGAGGACGTGAGACCCAGTACTTC. Translated, it reads CSGLLAGGRETQYF. This receptor chain uses TRBV29-1 and TRBJ2-5, and 12 junctional nucleotides match TRBD2. Based on the germline V gene, the CDR1 and CDR2 sequences are SQVTM and ANQGSEA. CDR3 length: 14 amino acids, cysteine to phenylalanine. The read is trimmed to its CDR3 DNA, 42 bases read in frame from base 1. Trimming takes 7 bases off V and 5 bases off J; junction bases not matched to a gene: 8.